This TCR beta chain was recovered during a study of brain metastases from non-small cell lung cancer. CDR1 is SGHNT and CDR2 is YYREEE in the germline V gene (reference sequence). The CDR3 totals 15 residues. V lost 6 bases, J lost 2 bases, and 9 bases stayed unmatched. The method was immunoSEQ multiplex PCR; TCRdb's version includes in-frame clones alone and lacks a portion of them. The profile covers about 1,500 clones, with about 90% appearing a single time and approximately 6.4% taken by the ten largest. The receptor was derived from a donor at least 40 years old with non-small cell lung cancer. The V and J genes are TRBV5-4 and TRBJ1-2; 8 positions match TRBD1. Material: tumor-adjacent normal tissue. The CDR3 nucleotides read TGTGCCAGCACCCAGACAGGGGCGAAAAACTATGGCTACACCTTC. Encoded protein: CASTQTGAKNYGYTF.